Sequencing of this T cell receptor (beta chain) was carried out in a study of blood T cell repertoires in COVID-19. Only one count was recorded for this clone. Different DNA sequences within this sample yield the same CDR3. Produced via immunoSEQ multiplex PCR; TCRdb's table is partial and in-frame only. The sample carries some 90,000 clones, around 82% recorded once. CDR3 length: 14 residues. Trimming cost V 3 bases and J 1 base; bases outside gene matches: 3. Germline V lookup: CDR1 SGHRS, CDR2 YFSETQ. This TCR came from a man between 70 and 80 years old with active or convalescent COVID-19. The sample consisted of peripheral blood. The V gene is TRBV5-1, the J gene TRBJ1-1; 7 nucleotides agree with TRBD1. In nucleotides, the CDR3 is TGCGCCAGCAGCTCACAGGGGTCGAACACTGAAGCTTTCTTT. Translating it yields CASSSQGSNTEAFF.